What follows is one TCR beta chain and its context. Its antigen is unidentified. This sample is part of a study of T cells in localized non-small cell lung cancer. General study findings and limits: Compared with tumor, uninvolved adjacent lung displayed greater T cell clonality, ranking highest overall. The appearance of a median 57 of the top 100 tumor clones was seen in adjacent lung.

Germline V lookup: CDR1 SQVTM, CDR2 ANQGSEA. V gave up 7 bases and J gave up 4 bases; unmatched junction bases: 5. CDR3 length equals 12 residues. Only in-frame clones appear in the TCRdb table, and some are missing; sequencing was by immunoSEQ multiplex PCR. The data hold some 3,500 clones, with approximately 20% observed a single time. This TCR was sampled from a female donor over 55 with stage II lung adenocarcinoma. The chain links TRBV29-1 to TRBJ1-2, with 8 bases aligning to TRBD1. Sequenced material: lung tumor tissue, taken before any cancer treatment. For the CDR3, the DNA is TGCAGCGGGGGACAGGACAGCTATGGCTACACCTTC. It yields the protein CSGGQDSYGYTF.